Listed below are T cell receptor beta chains from one sample, sequenced in a study of CD8 T cells in Susac syndrome. TCRdb re-analysed the immunoSEQ multiplex PCR reads in MiXCR, keeping a single row per CDR3 protein. Of approximately 150,000 distinct CDR3 sequences listed, roughly 95% are singletons. Input material: CD4+ T cells from PBMCs. All receptors come from a human donor with Susac syndrome. Both conserved end residues are part of each CDR3. The D gene is left open where the match is weak.

V gene: TRBV7-9
J gene: TRBJ1-2
D gene: -
CDR3 DNA: TGTGCCAGCAGTTTCGACTATTATGGCTACACCTTC
CDR3 protein: CASSFDYYGYTF

V gene: TRBV20-1
J gene: TRBJ2-3
D gene: TRBD2
CDR3 DNA: TGCAGTGCTAGAGAGAGTAGCGGGAGAAGCACAGATACGCAGTATTTT
CDR3 protein: CSARESSGRSTDTQYF

V gene: TRBV14
J gene: TRBJ2-1
D gene: -
CDR3 DNA: TGTGCCAGCAGCCAAGGTGCGGCCAATGAGCAGTTCTTC
CDR3 protein: CASSQGAANEQFF

V gene: TRBV4-1
J gene: TRBJ1-5
D gene: -
CDR3 DNA: TGCGCCAGCAGCCAAGAGAGCAATCAGCCCCAGCATTTT
CDR3 protein: CASSQESNQPQHF

V gene: TRBV5-6
J gene: TRBJ2-1
D gene: TRBD1
CDR3 DNA: TGTGCCAGCAGCTTGGTGCGGACAGGGCAGAATGAGCAGTTCTTC
CDR3 protein: CASSLVRTGQNEQFF

V gene: TRBV4-1
J gene: TRBJ2-5
D gene: TRBD2
CDR3 DNA: TGCGCCAGCAGCCAATATGCGGGAGGTCAATCTTGGGAGACCCAGTACTTC
CDR3 protein: CASSQYAGGQSWETQYF

V gene: TRBV20-1
J gene: TRBJ2-5
D gene: -
CDR3 DNA: TGCAGTGCCCCTTTGGGGGCGGGAGAGACCCAGTACTTC
CDR3 protein: CSAPLGAGETQYF

V gene: TRBV6-6
J gene: TRBJ2-5
D gene: TRBD1
CDR3 DNA: TGTGCCAGCAGGAAAGGACAGGTACAGGGCCAAGAGACCCAGTACTTC
CDR3 protein: CASRKGQVQGQETQYF

V gene: TRBV20-1
J gene: TRBJ2-1
D gene: TRBD2
CDR3 DNA: TGCAGTGTGCATAGCGGGGGATCGGGGGAGCAGTTCTTC
CDR3 protein: CSVHSGGSGEQFF

V gene: TRBV29-1
J gene: TRBJ1-5
D gene: -
CDR3 DNA: TGCAGCGTGGGGGACGGCAGCAATCAGCCCCAGCATTTT
CDR3 protein: CSVGDGSNQPQHF

V gene: TRBV7-9
J gene: TRBJ1-2
D gene: -
CDR3 DNA: TGTGCCAGCAGCTTAAATGGCAGAGGACCCTATGGCTACACCTTC
CDR3 protein: CASSLNGRGPYGYTF

V gene: TRBV20-1
J gene: TRBJ2-7
D gene: TRBD2
CDR3 DNA: TGCAGTGCCATCCGGCCACTAGCGGGAGTACGGGACGAGCAGTACTTC
CDR3 protein: CSAIRPLAGVRDEQYF

V gene: TRBV14
J gene: TRBJ2-6
D gene: -
CDR3 DNA: TGTGCCAGCAGGGGCAACGTCCTGACTTTC
CDR3 protein: CASRGNVLTF

V gene: TRBV29-1
J gene: TRBJ1-1
D gene: -
CDR3 DNA: TGCAGCGCTACAGATGGGACGGTGAACACTGAAGCTTTCTTT
CDR3 protein: CSATDGTVNTEAFF

V gene: TRBV24-1
J gene: TRBJ2-3
D gene: -
CDR3 DNA: TGTGCCACCAGTGAGGCGGGCGGCACAGATACGCAGTATTTT
CDR3 protein: CATSEAGGTDTQYF

V gene: TRBV15
J gene: TRBJ1-2
D gene: TRBD1
CDR3 DNA: TGTGCCACCAGCCGCGGACAGGGGGGCGGCTACACCTTC
CDR3 protein: CATSRGQGGGYTF